This T cell receptor (beta chain) comes out of a study of cytomegalovirus exposure and HLA in healthy donors. On this clone: What it recognizes is unknown.

The study, taken as a whole, reports: It was only CMV serostatus that was available as immune exposure information. Reports indicate that TCR beta sequences accurately predicted the HLA-A and HLA-B alleles of most subjects.

Germline CDR1 reads MNHNS; CDR2 reads SASEGT. The CDR3 loop spans 13 amino acids. V lost 6 bases and J 5 bases, leaving 13 bases between the germline ends. Vbeta (60) and Jbeta (13) primers were used in the PCR. Assay used: immunoSEQ multiplex PCR; TCRdb lists only in-frame clones, some missing. The sample carries about 130,000 clones, around 77% recorded once. The chain carries TRBV6-1 and TRBJ2-5, with a possible D match to TRBD2 (6 bases). The sequence came from a man between 50 and 59 years old in good health and CMV-seronegative. Sequenced sample: PBMCs. CDR3 DNA sequence: TGTGCCAGCAGCAGGACACGGGAGGAGACCCAGTACTTC. This encodes CASSRTREETQYF.